The 24 T cell receptor beta chains below all came from one sample that was sequenced in a study of T cell clones after liver transplantation. Clones were read by immunoSEQ multiplex PCR, and TCRdb kept only the in-frame ones, dropping some. The data contain 7,500 or so clones, about three quarters of them singletons. The material sequenced was CD8+ T cells from blood, taken before liver transplant. These receptors were collected from a human donor who received a liver transplant.

This clone was observed a single time. The rearrangement links TRBV21-1 to TRBJ2-5; the table gives TRBD1 as D, unverified against the DNA. TRBV21-1 is tagged as a pseudogene. The CDR3 consists of 14 residues. CDR3 sequence: CASSKQGFQETQYF. CDR3 coding DNA: TGTGCCAGCAGCAAACAGGGTTTTCAGGAGACCCAGTACTTC.

This chain uses TRBV9 with TRBJ1-1; possible D gene TRBD1, 6 bases. Trimming took off 0 bases at V and 3 bases at J, with 12 bases between the two ends. This CDR3 has 15 residues. CDR1 and CDR2 (germline): SGDLS, YYNGEE. Here the CDR3 reads CASSVGGGAHTEAFF. The DNA for the CDR3 is TGTGCCAGCAGCGTAGGGGGGGGCGCCCACACTGAAGCTTTCTTT.

The V gene is TRBV5-1, the J gene TRBJ2-3; the D gene is possibly TRBD2 (5 bases). V dropped 0 bases and J dropped 4 bases, with 9 bases sitting between them. The CDR3 is 14 amino acids. CDR1 and CDR2 from the germline V gene are SGHRS and YFSETQ. Written as DNA, the CDR3 is TGCGCCAGCAGCTTGGGCCTAGCTGCAGATACGCAGTATTTT. As protein: CASSLGLAADTQYF.

This clone has a handful of counts. The CDR3 nucleotides are TGTGCCAGCAGCTTGCCCAGCACTTCGAATTCACCCCTCCACTTT. Translated, it gives CASSLPSTSNSPLHF. J is TRBJ1-6 and V is TRBV5-6; D not resolved. The CDR3 has 15 amino acids. From germline, CDR1 is SGHDT and CDR2 YYEEEE. The ends were cut back, 1 base at V and 7 bases at J, with 12 bases in the middle.

The chain uses TRBV15 and TRBJ1-4, with D tentatively TRBD1 (5 bases). This CDR3 is 15 amino acids long. The germline V gene has CDR1 LNHNV and CDR2 YYDKDF (reference sequence). Deletions cut 2 bases from V and 4 bases from J, with 11 bases between. Here the CDR3 reads CATSRPTAYNEKLFF. The CDR3 nucleotides read TGTGCCACCAGCAGACCGACAGCGTATAATGAAAAACTGTTTTTT.

CDR3 bases: TGCGCCAGCAGCCAAGAGTATAGCTCCTACAATGAGCAGTTCTTC. Protein: CASSQEYSSYNEQFF. This chain connects TRBV4-3 to TRBJ2-1, with D unresolved. From germline, CDR1 is LGHNA and CDR2 YSLEER. V was shortened by 0 bases and J by 0 bases, with 6 bases between the two germline ends. The CDR3 is made up of 15 amino acids.

This chain links TRBV12-5 with TRBJ1-2; D is ambiguous. Trimming removed 5 bases at V and 1 base at J, with 11 bases between. This CDR3 region has 14 residues. From germline, CDR1 is LGHNT and CDR2 FRNRAP. DNA of the CDR3: TGTGCTAGTGGTATACCGACGGATAACTATGGCTACACCTTC. Its protein is CASGIPTDNYGYTF.

In its sample, this clone was seen a few times. The V call is TRBV5-8, the J call TRBJ1-1; weak D call: TRBD1 (6 bases). V was pared by 3 bases and J by 0 bases, with 9 bases between. Germline CDR1 SGHTS, CDR2 YDEGEE. CDR3 length: 14 residues. The DNA of the CDR3 is TGTGCCAGCAGCTGGGGGGGCGTGAACACTGAAGCTTTCTTT. Its translation is CASSWGGVNTEAFF.

The chain has TRBV5-1 and TRBJ2-1; the match to TRBD1 covers 11 bases. V lost 7 bases, J lost 6 bases, and 9 bases stayed unmatched. Germline CDR1 and CDR2: SGHRS and YFSETQ. CDR3 size: 15 residues. The CDR3 nucleotides read TGCGCCAGCTTGGACCGGGACAGGGGGGGCAATGAGCAGTTCTTC. It is translated as CASLDRDRGGNEQFF.

The chain recombines TRBV4-3 with TRBJ2-1; 7 bases line up with TRBD1. Germline V gene sequence: CDR1 LGHNA, CDR2 YSLEER. The CDR3 is 15 amino acids. The trim removed 1 base at V and 7 bases at J, leaving 7 bases unmatched. For the CDR3, the DNA is TGCGCCAGCAGCCAAGCCGACAGGGCCGAGAATGAGCAGTTCTTC. Translated: CASSQADRAENEQFF.

V is TRBV13 and J is TRBJ1-1, with D tentatively TRBD1 (6 bases). Germline CDR1 PRHDT, CDR2 FYEKMQ (reference sequence). Trimming pared 2 bases from V and 4 bases from J, leaving 20 bases between. The CDR3 consists of 17 residues. The CDR3 nucleotides are TGTGCCAGCAGCTTATCTGGGGGCCTCGGTCAGGGCACTGAAGCTTTCTTT. Translated, it gives CASSLSGGLGQGTEAFF. Full variable domain (remainder filled in from reference TRBV13 and TRBJ1-1): AAGVIQSPRHLIKEKRETATLKCYPIPRHDTVYWYQQGPGQDPQFLISFYEKMQSDKGSIPDRFSAQQFSDYHSELNMSSLELGDSALYFCASSLSGGLGQGTEAFFGQGTRLTVV.

The gene calls are TRBV11-3 and TRBJ2-4; no firm D call. The CDR3 runs 12 residues. Trimming stripped 4 bases from V and 9 bases from J, with 10 bases between. CDR1 is SGHNT, CDR2 YENEEA, per germline. CDR3 nucleotide sequence: TGTGCCAGCAGCTCCTCCATCGGCATTCAGTACTTC. As protein: CASSSSIGIQYF.

The rearrangement uses TRBV10-3 and TRBJ1-1, with unresolved D. The ends were cut back, 10 bases at V and 5 bases at J, with 17 bases in the middle. Germline assignment: CDR1 ENHRY and CDR2 SYGVKD. There are 13 residues in the CDR3. The chain's CDR3 is CATHIGLGTEAFF. The CDR3 nucleotides are TGTGCCACCCATATCGGTCTGGGGACTGAAGCTTTCTTT.

J is TRBJ2-1 and V is TRBV13; D could derive from TRBD1 or TRBD2 (5 bases each). The V gene's germline CDR1 is PRHDT and CDR2 FYEKMQ (reference sequence). V gave up 4 bases and J gave up 8 bases, with 12 bases separating them. The CDR3 length is 13 residues. Written as DNA, the CDR3 is TGTGCCAGCAGCTCCGGGAAGGGGTATGAGCAGTTCTTC. It codes for CASSSGKGYEQFF.

CDR3 region: CASSQDEGLTEKLFF. The CDR3 region has the DNA TGTGCCAGCAGCCAAGACGAGGGCCTAACTGAAAAACTGTTTTTT. This chain joins TRBV14 and TRBJ1-4; D ambiguous. CDR3 length: 15 residues. Germline V gives CDR1 SGHDN, CDR2 FVKESK. The V gene lost 0 bases and the J gene lost 7 bases, with 12 bases spanning the gap.

The chain uses TRBV27 and TRBJ2-2; D not resolved. Germline CDR1 and CDR2: MNHEY and SMNVEV (reference sequence). The CDR3 consists of 11 residues. The V and J ends lost 3 bases and 6 bases respectively, with 2 bases between them. CDR3 in DNA: TGTGCCAGCAGTTTCGCCGGGGAGCTGTTTTTT. This codes for CASSFAGELFF.

The rearrangement uses TRBV29-1 and TRBJ1-1; unclear D gene. The CDR3 consists of 13 residues. Trimming took 4 bases from V and 3 from J, leaving 12 bases between them. From germline, CDR1 is SQVTM and CDR2 ANQGSEA. CDR3 amino acids: CSVVVGNYTEAFF. In DNA form, the CDR3 reads TGCAGCGTTGTGGTCGGGAATTACACTGAAGCTTTCTTT.

The V and J genes are TRBV5-1 and TRBJ2-3; TRBD2 agrees at 8 bases. Germline V gene sequence: CDR1 SGHRS, CDR2 YFSETQ. The CDR3 covers 15 residues. Trimming took 0 bases from V and 0 from J; bases not matched to a gene: 0. In nucleotides, the CDR3 is TGCGCCAGCAGCTTGGCGGGGGGGAGCACAGATACGCAGTATTTT. Amino acids: CASSLAGGSTDTQYF.

The chain carries TRBV4-3 and TRBJ2-2; D is undetermined. The CDR3 loop spans 14 amino acids. Germline CDR1 LGHNA, CDR2 YSLEER. V shed 1 base and J shed 4 bases, with 7 bases lying between them. This CDR3 reads CASSQVTATGELFF. CDR3 DNA: TGCGCCAGCAGCCAAGTTACCGCCACCGGGGAGCTGTTTTTT.

The CDR3 is CSGLWGTGNTIYF. DNA for the CDR3: TGCAGCGGCCTGTGGGGTACTGGAAACACCATATATTTT. This chain connects TRBV29-1 to TRBJ1-3; no reliable D call. The V and J ends lost 7 bases and 2 bases respectively, with 12 bases between them. Germline assignment: CDR1 SQVTM and CDR2 ANQGSEA. CDR3 length: 13 residues.

The chain couples TRBV28 to TRBJ1-2, with D hard to call. This CDR3 contains 13 residues. Germline lookup yields CDR1 MDHEN and CDR2 SYDVKM. V was cut by 3 bases and J by 4 bases, with 9 bases left in between. The CDR3 bases are TGTGCCAGCAGTTTCGCCACAGCCTATGGCTACACCTTC. Amino acids: CASSFATAYGYTF.

The genes are TRBV19 and TRBJ1-1; D is uncertain. The CDR3 extends over 12 amino acids. Germline lookup yields CDR1 LNHDA and CDR2 SQIVND (reference sequence). Trimming pared 1 base from V and 1 base from J, leaving 1 base between. The CDR3 is CASSIGNTEAFF. CDR3 sequence (DNA): TGTGCCAGTAGTATAGGGAACACTGAAGCTTTCTTT.

The rearrangement links TRBV7-2 to TRBJ1-1, with D perhaps matching TRBD1 (5 bases). The germline V gene encodes CDR1 SGHTA and CDR2 FQGNSA. With 1 base removed from V and 3 bases from J, the gap between germline ends came to 12 bases. The CDR3 is 15 residues long. Here the CDR3 reads CASSLVAGAYTEAFF. The CDR3 DNA reads TGTGCCAGCAGCTTAGTCGCCGGGGCGTACACTGAAGCTTTCTTT.

This chain links TRBV28 with TRBJ1-5, with D hard to call. Trimming pared 5 bases from V and 0 bases from J, leaving 14 bases between. Per the germline V gene, CDR1 is MDHEN and CDR2 is SYDVKM. The CDR3 loop spans 16 amino acids. This chain's CDR3 is CASSKRGGYSNQPQHF. In DNA form, the CDR3 reads TGTGCCAGCAGTAAACGGGGAGGATATAGCAATCAGCCCCAGCATTTT.